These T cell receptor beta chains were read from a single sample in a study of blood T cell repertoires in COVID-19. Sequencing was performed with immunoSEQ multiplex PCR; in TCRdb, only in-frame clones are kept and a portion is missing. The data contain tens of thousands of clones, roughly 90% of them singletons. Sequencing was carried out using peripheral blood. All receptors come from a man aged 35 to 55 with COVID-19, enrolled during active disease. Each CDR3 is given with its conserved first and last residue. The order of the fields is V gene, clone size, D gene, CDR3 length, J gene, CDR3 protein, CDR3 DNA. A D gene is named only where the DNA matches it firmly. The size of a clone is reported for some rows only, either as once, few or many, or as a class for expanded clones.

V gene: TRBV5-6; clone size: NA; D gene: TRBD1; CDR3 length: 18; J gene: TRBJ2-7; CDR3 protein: CASSLMIWEDRGRNEQYF; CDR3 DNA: TGTGCCAGCAGCTTGATGATTTGGGAGGACAGGGGGCGAAACGAGCAGTACTTC
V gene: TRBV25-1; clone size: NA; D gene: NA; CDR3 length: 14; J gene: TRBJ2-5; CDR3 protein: CASSENRVSETQYF; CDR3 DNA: TGTGCCAGCAGTGAAAACAGGGTCAGTGAGACCCAGTACTTC
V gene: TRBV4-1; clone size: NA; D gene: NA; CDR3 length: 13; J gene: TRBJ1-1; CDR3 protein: CASSLRYNTEAFF; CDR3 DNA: TGCGCCAGCAGTCTCAGGTACAACACTGAAGCTTTCTTT
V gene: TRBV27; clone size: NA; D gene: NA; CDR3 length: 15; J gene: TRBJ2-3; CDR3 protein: CASSSPAASTDTQYF; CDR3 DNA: TGTGCCAGCTCATCTCCAGCGGCTAGTACAGATACGCAGTATTTT
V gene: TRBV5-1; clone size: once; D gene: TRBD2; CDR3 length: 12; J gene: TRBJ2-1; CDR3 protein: CASRLAANEQFF; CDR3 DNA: TGCGCCAGTAGACTAGCGGCCAATGAGCAGTTCTTC
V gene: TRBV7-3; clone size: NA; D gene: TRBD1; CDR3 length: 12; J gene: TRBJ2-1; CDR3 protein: CVFLTGSNEQFF; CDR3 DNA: TGTGTCTTTTTGACAGGGAGCAATGAGCAGTTCTTC
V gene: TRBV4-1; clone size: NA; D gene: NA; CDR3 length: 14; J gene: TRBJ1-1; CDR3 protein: CASSQEQGFTEAFF; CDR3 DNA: TGCGCCAGCAGCCAAGAGCAGGGATTCACTGAAGCTTTCTTT
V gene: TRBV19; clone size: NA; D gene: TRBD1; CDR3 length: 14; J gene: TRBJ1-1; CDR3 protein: CASNPGQGNTEAFF; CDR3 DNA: TGTGCCAGTAACCCGGGACAGGGGAACACTGAAGCTTTCTTT
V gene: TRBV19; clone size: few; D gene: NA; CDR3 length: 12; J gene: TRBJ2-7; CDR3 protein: CAKGVILYEQYF; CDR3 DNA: TGTGCCAAAGGGGTCATCCTCTACGAGCAGTACTTC
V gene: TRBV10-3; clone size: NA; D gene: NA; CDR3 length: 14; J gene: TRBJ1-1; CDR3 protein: CAISAIGGNTEAFF; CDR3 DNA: TGTGCCATCAGCGCCATAGGGGGGAACACTGAAGCTTTCTTT
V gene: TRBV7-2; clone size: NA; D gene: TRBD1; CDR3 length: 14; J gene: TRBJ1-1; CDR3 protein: CASSSDRGHTEAFF; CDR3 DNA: TGTGCCAGCAGCTCAGACAGGGGGCACACTGAAGCTTTCTTT
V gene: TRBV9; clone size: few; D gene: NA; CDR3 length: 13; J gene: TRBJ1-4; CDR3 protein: CASSVTGNEKLFF; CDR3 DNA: TGTGCCAGCAGCGTTACAGGGAATGAAAAACTGTTTTTT
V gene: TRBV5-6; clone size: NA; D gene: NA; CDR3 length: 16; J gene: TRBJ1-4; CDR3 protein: CASSPRGGTTNEKLFF; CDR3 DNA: TGTGCCAGCAGCCCCCGGGGAGGCACAACTAATGAAAAACTGTTTTTT
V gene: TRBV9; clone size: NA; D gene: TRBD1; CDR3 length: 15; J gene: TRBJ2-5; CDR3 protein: CASSVREGTGETQYF; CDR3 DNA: TGTGCCAGCAGCGTAAGGGAAGGGACAGGGGAGACCCAGTACTTC
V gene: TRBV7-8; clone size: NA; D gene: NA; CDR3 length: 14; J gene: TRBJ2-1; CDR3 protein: CASSPLGSTNEQFF; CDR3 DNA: TGTGCCAGCAGCCCCCTGGGCAGTACCAATGAGCAGTTCTTC
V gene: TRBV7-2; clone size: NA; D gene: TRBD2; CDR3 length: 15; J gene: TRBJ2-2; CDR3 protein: CASRLDGGITGELFF; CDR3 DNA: TGTGCCAGCAGATTAGACGGGGGGATCACCGGGGAGCTGTTTTTT
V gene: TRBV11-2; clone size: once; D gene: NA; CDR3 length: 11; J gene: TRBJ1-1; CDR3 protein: CASSFSRAAFF; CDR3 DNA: TGTGCCAGCAGCTTTAGCAGGGCTGCTTTCTTT
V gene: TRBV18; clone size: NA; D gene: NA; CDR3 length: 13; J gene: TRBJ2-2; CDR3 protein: CASSPDSTGELFF; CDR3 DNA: TGTGCCAGCTCACCGGACAGCACCGGGGAGCTGTTTTTT
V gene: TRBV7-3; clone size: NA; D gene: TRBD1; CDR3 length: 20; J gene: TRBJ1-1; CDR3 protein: CASSLNPGTGGAGVSTEAFF; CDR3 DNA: TGTGCCAGCAGCTTAAACCCCGGGACAGGGGGCGCAGGGGTGAGCACTGAAGCTTTCTTT
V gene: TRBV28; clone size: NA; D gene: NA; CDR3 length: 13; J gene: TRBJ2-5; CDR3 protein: CASSFRGAETQYF; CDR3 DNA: TGTGCCAGCAGTTTCCGGGGGGCAGAGACCCAGTACTTC
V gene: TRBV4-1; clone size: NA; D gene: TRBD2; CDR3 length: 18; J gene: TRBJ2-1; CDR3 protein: CASRTSGSQEPSYNEQFF; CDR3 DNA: TGCGCCAGCCGGACTAGCGGGAGCCAGGAACCATCCTACAATGAGCAGTTCTTC
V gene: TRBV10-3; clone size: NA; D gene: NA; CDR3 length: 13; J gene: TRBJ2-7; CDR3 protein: CAISRTAPYEQYF; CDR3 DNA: TGTGCCATCAGCCGGACAGCACCCTACGAGCAGTACTTC
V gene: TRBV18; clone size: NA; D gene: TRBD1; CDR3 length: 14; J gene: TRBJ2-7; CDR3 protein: CASSRDRSSYEQYF; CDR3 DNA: TGTGCCAGCTCACGGGACAGGAGCTCCTACGAGCAGTACTTC
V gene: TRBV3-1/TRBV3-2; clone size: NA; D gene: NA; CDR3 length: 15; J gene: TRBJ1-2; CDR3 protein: CASSQGRTAYYGYTF; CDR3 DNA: TGTGCCAGCAGCCAAGGGAGGACGGCTTACTATGGCTACACCTTC
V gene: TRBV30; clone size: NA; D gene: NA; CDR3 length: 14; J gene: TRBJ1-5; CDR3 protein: CAWSEKLKSQPQHF; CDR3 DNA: TGTGCCTGGAGTGAAAAGCTAAAGAGTCAGCCCCAGCATTTT
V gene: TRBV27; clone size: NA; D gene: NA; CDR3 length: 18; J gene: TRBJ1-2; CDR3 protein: CASSLFSDGPGGAGGYTF; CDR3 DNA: TGTGCCAGCAGTTTATTTTCGGACGGTCCTGGGGGGGCGGGGGGCTACACCTTC
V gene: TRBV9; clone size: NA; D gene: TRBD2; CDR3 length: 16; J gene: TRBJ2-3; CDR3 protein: CASSPSGGIITDTQYF; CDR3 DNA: TGTGCCAGCAGCCCCTCGGGGGGGATAATCACAGATACGCAGTATTTT
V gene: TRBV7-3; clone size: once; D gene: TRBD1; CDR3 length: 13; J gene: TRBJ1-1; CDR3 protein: CASSFDRDTEAFF; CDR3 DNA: TGTGCCAGCAGCTTCGACAGGGACACTGAAGCTTTCTTT
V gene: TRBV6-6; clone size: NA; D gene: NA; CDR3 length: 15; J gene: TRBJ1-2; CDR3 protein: CASTPVQAAPMGYTF; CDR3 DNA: TGTGCCAGCACACCCGTTCAGGCCGCCCCAATGGGCTACACCTTC
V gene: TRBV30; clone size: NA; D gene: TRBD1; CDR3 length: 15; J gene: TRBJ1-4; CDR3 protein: CACRDRGRPNEKLFF; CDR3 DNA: TGTGCCTGTCGGGACAGGGGGCGGCCTAATGAAAAACTGTTTTTT
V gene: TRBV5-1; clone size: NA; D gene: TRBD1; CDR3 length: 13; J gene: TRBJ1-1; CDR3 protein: CASSLIQGGEAFF; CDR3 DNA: TGCGCCAGCAGCTTAATTCAGGGGGGCGAAGCTTTCTTT
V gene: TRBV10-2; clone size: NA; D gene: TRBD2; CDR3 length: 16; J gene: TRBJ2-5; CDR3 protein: CASSDVSSGERETQYF; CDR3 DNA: TGCGCCAGCAGTGATGTGAGTAGCGGGGAAAGAGAGACCCAGTACTTC
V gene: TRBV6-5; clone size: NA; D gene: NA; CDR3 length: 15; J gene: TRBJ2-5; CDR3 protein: CASNPRPPRQETQYF; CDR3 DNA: TGTGCCAGCAACCCTAGACCCCCAAGGCAAGAGACCCAGTACTTC
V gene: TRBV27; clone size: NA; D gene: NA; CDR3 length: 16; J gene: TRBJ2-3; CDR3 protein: CASSPAGTPRADTQYF; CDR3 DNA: TGTGCCAGCAGTCCGGCGGGGACTCCCCGAGCAGATACGCAGTATTTT
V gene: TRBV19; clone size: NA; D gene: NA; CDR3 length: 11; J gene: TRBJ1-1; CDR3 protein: CASRGGAEAFF; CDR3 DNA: TGTGCCAGTAGAGGAGGGGCTGAAGCTTTCTTT
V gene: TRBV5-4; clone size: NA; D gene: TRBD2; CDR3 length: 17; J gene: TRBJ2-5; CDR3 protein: CASSSPPLGGNQETQYF; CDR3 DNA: TGTGCCAGCAGCTCTCCGCCTTTGGGAGGGAACCAAGAGACCCAGTACTTC
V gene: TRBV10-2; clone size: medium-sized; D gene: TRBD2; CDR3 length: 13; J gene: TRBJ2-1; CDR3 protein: CASSGTSGNEQFF; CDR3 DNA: TGCGCCAGCAGTGGTACTAGCGGCAATGAGCAGTTCTTC
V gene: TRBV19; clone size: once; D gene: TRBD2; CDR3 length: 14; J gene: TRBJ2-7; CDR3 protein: CASSQPGLTYEQYF; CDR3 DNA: TGTGCCAGTAGTCAACCGGGACTAACCTACGAGCAGTACTTC
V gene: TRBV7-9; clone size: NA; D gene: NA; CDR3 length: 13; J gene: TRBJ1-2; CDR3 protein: CASSSGGNYGYTF; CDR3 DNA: TGTGCCAGCAGCTCGGGGGGGAACTATGGCTACACCTTC
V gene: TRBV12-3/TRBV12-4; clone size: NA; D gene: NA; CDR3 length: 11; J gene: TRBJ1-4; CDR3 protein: CASSLSEKLFF; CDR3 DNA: TGTGCCAGCAGCCTGAGTGAAAAACTGTTTTTT
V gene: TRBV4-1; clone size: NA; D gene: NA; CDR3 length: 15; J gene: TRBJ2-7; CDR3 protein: CASSQGVGGVYEQYF; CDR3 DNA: TGCGCCAGCAGCCAAGGGGTCGGCGGGGTTTACGAGCAGTACTTC
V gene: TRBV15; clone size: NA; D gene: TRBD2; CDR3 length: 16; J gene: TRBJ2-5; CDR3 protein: CATSSGLAGDQETQYF; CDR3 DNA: TGTGCCACCAGCAGCGGACTAGCGGGGGACCAAGAGACCCAGTACTTC
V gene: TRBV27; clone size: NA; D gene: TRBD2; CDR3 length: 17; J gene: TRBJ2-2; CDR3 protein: CASSLGGGTSAPGELFF; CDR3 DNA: TGTGCCAGCAGCCTCGGGGGGGGGACTAGCGCCCCCGGGGAGCTGTTTTTT
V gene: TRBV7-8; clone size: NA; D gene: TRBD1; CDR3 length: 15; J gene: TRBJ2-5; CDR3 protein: CASQEGRGQGRTQYF; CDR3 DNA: TGTGCCTCCCAAGAGGGGAGGGGACAGGGGAGGACCCAGTACTTC
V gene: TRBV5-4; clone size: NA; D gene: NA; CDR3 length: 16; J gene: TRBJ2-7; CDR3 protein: CASSLRSASASYEQYF; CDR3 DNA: TGTGCCAGCAGCTTAAGATCGGCTAGCGCTTCCTACGAGCAGTACTTC
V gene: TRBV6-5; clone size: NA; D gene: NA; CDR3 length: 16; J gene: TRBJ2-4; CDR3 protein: CASSSLEAAAKNIQYF; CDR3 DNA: TGTGCCAGCAGTTCCCTAGAAGCGGCAGCCAAAAACATTCAGTACTTC
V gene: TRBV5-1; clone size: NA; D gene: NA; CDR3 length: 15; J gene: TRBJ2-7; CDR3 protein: CASSPRTGITYEQYF; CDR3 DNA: TGCGCCAGCAGCCCAAGGACGGGGATAACCTACGAGCAGTACTTC
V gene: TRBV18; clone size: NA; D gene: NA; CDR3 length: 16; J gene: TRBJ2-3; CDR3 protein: CASSPELATHTDTQYF; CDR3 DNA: TGTGCCAGCTCACCGGAACTAGCAACTCACACAGATACGCAGTATTTT
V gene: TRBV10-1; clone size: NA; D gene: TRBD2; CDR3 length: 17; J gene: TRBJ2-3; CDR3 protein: CASGGLAGVLGPDTQYF; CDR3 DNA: TGCGCCAGCGGGGGACTAGCGGGAGTTTTGGGCCCAGATACGCAGTATTTT
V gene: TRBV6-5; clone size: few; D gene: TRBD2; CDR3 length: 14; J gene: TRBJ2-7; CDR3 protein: CASFETSGSYEQYF; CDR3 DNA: TGTGCCAGCTTCGAGACTAGCGGGAGCTACGAGCAGTACTTC
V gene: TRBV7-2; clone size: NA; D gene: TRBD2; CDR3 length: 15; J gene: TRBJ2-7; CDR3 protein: CASSPRVAGPNEQYF; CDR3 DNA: TGTGCCAGCAGCCCTCGGGTAGCGGGGCCCAACGAGCAGTACTTC